A selection of T cell receptor beta chains follows, all from one sample in a study of read filtering for tumor transcriptome and immune sequencing. From the reads, TCRdb called clonotypes with MiXCR, one entry per CDR3 protein. The data show roughly 46,000 distinct CDR3 sequences, 12% seen once. Sequenced material: a population of CD138-negative cells sorted from bone marrow. Receptor source: a donor aged 40 or over with multiple myeloma. The CDR3 runs from the conserved cysteine through the conserved F or W. A D gene is named only where the DNA matches it firmly. Clone sizes are given selectively: once, few, many, or a class where the clone is expanded.

J gene,D gene,V gene,clone size,CDR3 DNA,CDR3 protein
TRBJ2-3,.,TRBV27,many,TGTGCCAGCACATCCGCGCCAGGACGGGGCACAGATACGCAGTATTTT,CASTSAPGRGTDTQYF
TRBJ2-7,.,TRBV4-3,many,TGCGCCAGCAGCCAAGAGTATCCAGGGTCCTACGAGCAGTACTTC,CASSQEYPGSYEQYF
TRBJ2-6,.,TRBV19,many,TGTGCCAGTAGCCGTCCCGGGGGGGCCAACGTCCTGACTTTC,CASSRPGGANVLTF
TRBJ1-6,.,TRBV20-1,many,TGCAGTGCTAGTAAACAGGGTGGAACCTATAATTCACCCCTCCACTTT,CSASKQGGTYNSPLHF
TRBJ2-1,.,TRBV5-1,many,TGCGCCAGCAGCTTGGCGGGATTCAATGAGCAGTTCTTC,CASSLAGFNEQFF
TRBJ1-2,TRBD1,TRBV30,many,TGTGCCTGGAGTGCCCCCGGACAGGGGGCAGTCTATGGCTACACCTTC,CAWSAPGQGAVYGYTF
TRBJ2-3,.,TRBV7-9,once,TGTACCCGCAGCTCGTTCGGGGAGGAAGATACGCAGTATTTT,CTRSSFGEEDTQYF
TRBJ2-2,.,TRBV3-1,many,TGTGCCAGCAGCCAAGGAGGGGCCGGGGAGCTGTTTTTT,CASSQGGAGELFF
TRBJ2-5,TRBD1,TRBV7-9,many,TGTGCCAGCAGGGACGGGACAGTTCAAGAGACCCAGTACTTC,CASRDGTVQETQYF
TRBJ1-4,.,TRBV4-2,medium-sized,TGTGCCAGCAGCCCGGACGGAAGAAATGAAAAACTGTTTTTT,CASSPDGRNEKLFF
TRBJ2-5,.,TRBV19,many,TGTGCCAGTAGGAGGGAGGGGGCGGAGACCCAGTACTTC,CASRREGAETQYF
TRBJ2-1,.,TRBV7-9,.,TGTGCCAGCAGCTTAAACCCCTACAGTGAGCCGTTCTTC,CASSLNPYSEPFF
TRBJ2-1,.,TRBV7-8,many,TGTGCCAGCAGCTTAAGGGCTAGCGATGCGGAGCAGTTCTTC,CASSLRASDAEQFF
TRBJ2-1,.,TRBV5-5,many,TGTGCCAGCAGCTTGGATGGGAGAGCTTACAATGAGCAGTTCTTC,CASSLDGRAYNEQFF
TRBJ2-1,.,TRBV29-1,many,TGCAGCGTTACGGTGTGGACAGATTGGACCAACGAGCAGTTCTTC,CSVTVWTDWTNEQFF
TRBJ2-7,.,TRBV5-1,many,TGCGCCAGCAGCTTGGACAGAAACTACGAGCAGTACTTC,CASSLDRNYEQYF
TRBJ2-1,.,TRBV7-2,many,TGTGCCAGCAGCTCGGGCGGGGCTCGAGGTGTGAATGAGCAGTTCTTC,CASSSGGARGVNEQFF
TRBJ2-2,.,TRBV9,many,TGTGCCAGCAACCCAGGGGAAGGGGTAGCCGGGGAGCTGTTTTTT,CASNPGEGVAGELFF
TRBJ2-1,.,TRBV30,many,TGTGCCTGGAGTGGAACCTACAATGAGCAGTTCTTC,CAWSGTYNEQFF
TRBJ2-1,.,TRBV24-1,many,TGTGCCACCAGTGACACCGAACGCCCAGCCTGGGGCTCCTACAATGAGCAGTTCTTC,CATSDTERPAWGSYNEQFF
TRBJ2-1,TRBD1,TRBV7-3,many,TGTGCCAGCAGCTCCGGGACAGGGCGGGAGCAGTTCTTC,CASSSGTGREQFF
TRBJ1-1,.,TRBV9,many,TGTGCCAGCAGCCCAGAGGGGGGGGCAGTGACTGAAGCTTTCTTT,CASSPEGGAVTEAFF
TRBJ2-1,TRBD2,TRBV7-3,many,TGTGCCAGCAGCTTAGAATTAGCGGGATGGCATGAGCAGTTCTTC,CASSLELAGWHEQFF
TRBJ2-3,.,TRBV7-9,many,TGTGCCAGCAGCTCCCCGGGACAAACCACAGATACGCAGTATTTT,CASSSPGQTTDTQYF
TRBJ1-3,.,TRBV10-3,.,TGTGCCATCAGTGAGTCGAACCCAGCCTCTGGAAACACCATATATTTT,CAISESNPASGNTIYF